This TCR beta chain stems from a study of T-cell reconstitution after alpha-beta-depleted transplantation in children. About this clonotype itself: The antigen is unknown.

It was with unique molecular identifiers that the TCRbeta library was prepared. TCRdb reprocessed the PCR reads via MiXCR and lists one record per CDR3 protein. The sample includes approximately 190,000 distinct CDR3 sequences, about 8.2% of them seen just once. V lost 1 base to trimming and J lost 2 bases; unmatched junction nucleotides: 6. Germline-derived CDR1 and CDR2 are LNHNV and YYDKDF (reference sequence). CDR3 length: 16 amino acids. Study-wide findings and caveats: Several patients had high TCRbeta diversity at day 60; it came from surviving recipient T cells and thymic progenitors. T-cell numbers and diversity, one year after transplant, stemmed largely from T cells that were newly produced.

The rearrangement links TRBV15 to TRBJ2-3, with 7 nucleotides matching TRBD2. The sequence was obtained from a male patient between 2 and 15 years old who had a stem cell transplant for acute myeloid leukemia, so the T cells may come from the graft donor. This specimen consisted of PBMCs, mostly from graft donor cells, obtained 360 days after TCRalphabeta/CD19-depleted stem cell transplant. CDR3 in DNA: TGTGCCACCAGCAGAGTGGCGGGAGAGGTCACAGATACGCAGTATTTT. This sequence encodes CATSRVAGEVTDTQYF.